Listed here are 26 T cell receptor beta chains from one sample, sequenced in a study of T cell responses to AZD1222 COVID-19 vaccine. Method: immunoSEQ multiplex PCR; TCRdb's copy keeps in-frame clones and lacks some. The sample comprises some 110,000 clones, around nine tenths of which are singletons, and 7.1% rests with the top ten. The sequenced sample was peripheral blood, obtained 28 days after the second AZD1222 dose. All receptors derive from an adult who received the AZD1222 COVID-19 vaccine.

The chain employs TRBV13 and TRBJ1-3, with a weak D call TRBD1 (5 bases). The CDR3 covers 14 residues. V lost 5 bases and J lost 0, with 8 bases in between. Germline CDR1 PRHDT, CDR2 FYEKMQ (reference sequence). The chain's CDR3 is CASSEGNSGNTIYF. The CDR3 DNA is TGTGCCAGCAGCGAGGGGAACTCTGGAAACACCATATATTTT.

The V and J genes are TRBV28 and TRBJ1-1, with unresolved D. The CDR3 is made up of 13 amino acids. Trimming pared 2 bases from V and 5 bases from J, leaving 9 bases between. CDR1 and CDR2 (germline): MDHEN, SYDVKM. The CDR3 coding sequence is TGTGCCAGCAGTTTACCTGGCTGGACTGAAGCTTTCTTT. Amino acid sequence: CASSLPGWTEAFF.

The chain uses TRBV7-2 and TRBJ2-3, with 11 nucleotides matching TRBD1. The CDR3 runs 16 residues. The V and J ends lost 0 bases and 6 bases, in that order; junction bases with no gene match: 5. Germline loops: CDR1 SGHTA, CDR2 FQGNSA. CDR3 bases: TGTGCCAGCAGCTTAGCCGGGACAGGGGGTTGGGATACGCAGTATTTT. Protein sequence: CASSLAGTGGWDTQYF. Filled out from reference TRBV7-2 and TRBJ2-3, the complete variable domain reads GAGVSQSPSNKVTEKGKDVELRCDPISGHTALYWYRQSLGQGLEFLIYFQGNSAPDKSGLPSDRFSAERTGGSVSTLTIQRTQQEDSAVYLCASSLAGTGGWDTQYFGPGTRLTVL.

The chain has TRBV15 and TRBJ1-2, with D unclear. The CDR3 is made up of 12 amino acids. Germline CDR1 reads LNHNV; CDR2 reads YYDKDF (reference sequence). The V end was cut by 0 bases, the J end by 8 bases, with 7 bases between. This chain's CDR3 is CATSRDTEGYTF. The CDR3 DNA sequence: TGTGCCACCAGCAGAGATACGGAGGGCTACACCTTC.

This clone has more than one count but fewer than ten. The V call is TRBV5-1, the J call TRBJ1-1; D ambiguous. Germline V gene lookup returns CDR1 SGHRS and CDR2 YFSETQ. The CDR3 has 12 amino acids. V was trimmed by 4 bases and J by 5 bases, leaving 9 bases between them. The CDR3 sequence: CASSQVGTEAFF. CDR3 bases: TGCGCCAGCAGCCAGGTGGGGACTGAAGCTTTCTTT.

This chain connects TRBV28 to TRBJ1-5, with a possible D match to TRBD1 (5 bases). The CDR3 runs to 15 residues. V shed 7 bases and J shed 3 bases, with 16 bases lying between them. The V gene's germline CDR1 is MDHEN and CDR2 SYDVKM. CDR3: CASTPTRASNQPQHF. The DNA for the CDR3 is TGTGCCAGCACTCCGACCAGGGCCTCCAATCAGCCCCAGCATTTT.

The sample holds one count of this clone. J is TRBJ1-1 and V is TRBV28; unclear D gene. Germline CDR1 and CDR2: MDHEN and SYDVKM. The CDR3 has 13 amino acids. Trimming removed 5 bases at V and 4 bases at J, with 11 bases between. CDR3 protein: CASSPPLATEAFF. In nucleotides, the CDR3 is TGTGCCAGCAGTCCCCCCCTCGCCACTGAAGCTTTCTTT.

The rearrangement uses TRBV23-1 and TRBJ1-5, with no clear D. TRBV23-1 is an ORF; its function is uncertain. There are 10 residues in the CDR3. Trimming pared 4 bases from V and 6 bases from J, leaving 1 base between. CDR3 nucleotide sequence: TGCGCCAGCAGTCGTCAGCCCCAGCATTTT. Its translation is CASSRQPQHF.

The chain couples TRBV5-1 to TRBJ1-4, with D unclear. The CDR3 extends over 15 amino acids. Trimming left V 4 bases short and J 0 bases short, with 10 bases between. Per the germline V gene, CDR1 is SGHRS and CDR2 is YFSETQ. The CDR3 DNA reads TGCGCCAGCAGCCCCGGGATTGCAACTAATGAAAAACTGTTTTTT. It yields the protein CASSPGIATNEKLFF.

The chain is built from TRBV28 and TRBJ2-2, with a weak D call TRBD1 (6 bases). Germline V gene sequence: CDR1 MDHEN, CDR2 SYDVKM. The V gene lost 7 bases and the J gene lost 0 bases, with 15 bases spanning the gap. This CDR3 contains 16 residues. CDR3 bases: TGTGCCAGCACCTTAGGGGGATCCCCGAACACCGGGGAGCTGTTTTTT. This codes for CASTLGGSPNTGELFF.

The chain uses TRBV21-1 and TRBJ2-3; TRBD2, the table's D call, was not compared with the DNA. TRBV21-1 represents a pseudogene. The CDR3 totals 14 residues. The CDR3 protein is CASSKRSSRDTQYF. The CDR3 DNA reads TGTGCCAGCAGCAAGAGGTCTAGCAGAGATACGCAGTATTTT.

The J gene is TRBJ1-2, the V gene TRBV15, with 7 bases matching TRBD1. The CDR3 is made up of 15 amino acids. V lost 5 bases to trimming and J lost 4 bases; unmatched junction nucleotides: 10. From germline, CDR1 is LNHNV and CDR2 YYDKDF (reference sequence). CDR3 DNA: TGTGCCACCAGCCCATATCGACAGGGTGTCTATGGCTACACCTTC. Translating it yields CATSPYRQGVYGYTF.

The gene calls are TRBV11-3 and TRBJ2-7, with 9 bases aligning to TRBD2. The germline CDR1 and CDR2 sequences are SGHNT and YENEEA. The J segment lost 5 bases and the V segment lost 4 bases, leaving 9 bases of the junction unmatched. The CDR3 is 15 amino acids. CDR3 loop: CASSSISGSSNEQYF. The CDR3 region has the DNA TGTGCCAGCAGCTCCATTAGCGGGAGTTCCAACGAGCAGTACTTC.

Here the CDR3 DNA reads TGTGCCATCAGGACAGAGGGGACTGAAGCTTTCTTT. It yields the protein CAIRTEGTEAFF. The chain is built from TRBV10-3 and TRBJ1-1, with TRBD1 as a possible D gene (5 bases). V lost 6 bases and J lost 5, with 10 bases in between. CDR1 and CDR2 (germline): ENHRY, SYGVKD. The length of the CDR3 is 12 residues.

The chain carries TRBV5-6 and TRBJ2-7, with D perhaps TRBD2 (7 bases). The germline gives CDR1 SGHDT, CDR2 YYEEEE. This CDR3 contains 16 residues. V lost 1 base, J lost 3 bases, and 17 bases lay in between. The CDR3 DNA sequence: TGTGCCAGCAGCTTGTTTGGCAAAGGGGGGGGCTACGAGCAGTACTTC. Translating it yields CASSLFGKGGGYEQYF. Full variable domain (outside the CDR3, taken from reference TRBV5-6 and TRBJ2-7): DAGVTQSPTHLIKTRGQQVTLRCSPKSGHDTVSWYQQALGQGPQFIFQYYEEEERQRGNFPDRFSGHQFPNYSSELNVNALLLGDSALYLCASSLFGKGGGYEQYFGPGTRLTVT.

The V gene is TRBV6-5, the J gene TRBJ2-2; D gene uncertain. This CDR3 has 15 amino acids. The V gene lost 0 bases and the J gene lost 7 bases, with 12 bases spanning the gap. CDR1 MNHEY and CDR2 SVGAGI come from the germline V gene. CDR3 sequence: CASSYSWSDLGELFF. The CDR3, as DNA: TGTGCCAGCAGTTACTCGTGGTCAGACCTCGGGGAGCTGTTTTTT.

The chain couples TRBV27 to TRBJ2-7; 8 positions agree with TRBD1. The CDR3 is 14 amino acids. Germline assignment: CDR1 MNHEY and CDR2 SMNVEV (reference sequence). Losses at the gene ends were 6 bases for V and 8 bases for J; bases not matched to a gene: 12. CDR3 in amino acids: CASRLGQGTGQQYF. The DNA of the CDR3 is TGTGCCAGCAGATTAGGACAGGGAACGGGTCAGCAGTACTTC.

This clone was detected only a few times. J is TRBJ1-5 and V is TRBV19; D possibly corresponds to TRBD1 (6 bases). Trimming pared 5 bases from V and 0 bases from J, leaving 11 bases between. The germline V gene encodes CDR1 LNHDA and CDR2 SQIVND (reference sequence). This CDR3 has 15 residues. In nucleotides, the CDR3 is TGTGCCAGTAGTCCCGACAGGAATAGCAATCAGCCCCAGCATTTT. It encodes CASSPDRNSNQPQHF.

The V and J genes are TRBV30 and TRBJ2-7, with 7 positions matching TRBD1. V dropped 0 bases and J dropped 2; count of bases not matched to a gene: 7. Germline CDR1 GTSNPN, CDR2 SVGIG (reference sequence). This CDR3 has 15 residues. In DNA form, the CDR3 reads TGTGCCTGGAGTGTATTTTGGGACAGAGCCTACGAGCAGTACTTC. Amino acid sequence: CAWSVFWDRAYEQYF.

With respect to this clone: At the DNA level, this CDR3 is encoded by other sequences in the same sample as well. This chain uses TRBV9 with TRBJ2-3, with D uncertain. From germline, CDR1 is SGDLS and CDR2 YYNGEE. CDR3 length: 11 amino acids. Trimming cost V 0 bases and J 6 bases, with 2 bases left between them. The CDR3 nucleotides read TGTGCCAGCAGCGTAGCCGATACGCAGTATTTT. Amino acid sequence: CASSVADTQYF.

This rearrangement joins TRBV7-9 to TRBJ1-1; 7 positions agree with TRBD1. This CDR3 is built from 15 residues. Germline CDR1 reads SEHNR; CDR2 reads FQNEAQ (reference sequence). V gave up 5 bases and J gave up 0 bases; unmatched junction bases: 6. CDR3 residues: CASSPKGQMNTEAFF. DNA of the CDR3: TGTGCCAGCAGCCCAAAGGGACAGATGAACACTGAAGCTTTCTTT.

This clone was recorded a few times. V gene TRBV3-1 (or the pseudogene TRBV3-2) combines with J gene TRBJ1-2, with 7 bases fitting TRBD1. Germline trimming cut 2 bases from V and 4 bases from J; bases unmatched to any gene: 4. Germline values: CDR1 LGHDT, CDR2 YNNKEL (reference sequence). This CDR3 has 14 amino acids. DNA for the CDR3: TGTGCCAGCAGCCAACCAGGGGGAGGCTATGGCTACACCTTC. It translates to CASSQPGGGYGYTF.

V usage is TRBV7-9 and J usage is TRBJ1-1; no clear D. Between the trimmed V and J ends, which lost 6 bases and 8 bases, there was a span of 10 bases. Per germline, CDR1 SEHNR and CDR2 FQNEAQ (reference sequence). The CDR3 is made up of 11 amino acids. The CDR3 DNA sequence: TGTGCCAGCAGTACAGAGGTAGAAGCTTTCTTT. It is translated as CASSTEVEAFF.

V usage is TRBV5-1 and J usage is TRBJ2-3; TRBD1 aligns across 7 bases. The CDR3 contains 14 residues. V lost 2 bases and J lost 5; bases outside the gene matches: 5. Germline V gene lookup returns CDR1 SGHRS and CDR2 YFSETQ. CDR3 in amino acids: CASSLSQGVDTQYF. CDR3 in DNA: TGCGCCAGCAGCTTATCCCAGGGGGTAGATACGCAGTATTTT. Filled out from reference TRBV5-1 and TRBJ2-3, the complete variable domain reads KAGVTQTPRYLIKTRGQQVTLSCSPISGHRSVSWYQQTPGQGLQFLFEYFSETQRNKGNFPGRFSGRQFSNSRSEMNVSTLELGDSALYLCASSLSQGVDTQYFGPGTRLTVL.

The chain couples TRBV19 to TRBJ2-7, with TRBD1 matching over 10 bases. Germline CDR1 and CDR2: LNHDA and SQIVND (reference sequence). The J segment lost 7 bases and the V segment lost 5 bases, leaving 11 bases of the junction unmatched. This CDR3 contains 15 residues. The CDR3 protein is CASSAAGTGAWEQYF. CDR3 nucleotides: TGTGCCAGTAGTGCGGCCGGGACAGGGGCTTGGGAGCAGTACTTC.

This chain joins TRBV6-5 and TRBJ2-7; 9 bases align to TRBD2. This CDR3 region has 14 residues. The J segment lost 2 bases and the V segment lost 6 bases, leaving 5 bases of the junction unmatched. Germline CDR1 is MNHEY and CDR2 is SVGAGI. CDR3 DNA sequence: TGTGCCAGCAGCCTAGCGGGACTTACCTACGAGCAGTACTTC. It translates to CASSLAGLTYEQYF.